This T cell receptor (beta chain) was captured by sequencing in a study of blood T cell repertoires in COVID-19. The CDR3 consists of 15 residues. V was cut by 3 bases and J by 0 bases, with 8 bases left in between. Germline V gives CDR1 LNHDA, CDR2 SQIVND (reference sequence). Seattle-derived patients entered the study during active infection and were followed longitudinally. The protocol was immunoSEQ multiplex PCR, while the TCRdb copy is restricted to in-frame clones and leaves out a portion. The top ten hold 4% to 6% of the sample, which has around 230,000 clones, approximately 85% seen once. This receptor was obtained from a man over 45 with COVID-19, enrolled during active disease. This chain uses TRBV19 with TRBJ2-2, with a possible D match to TRBD1 (5 bases). Sequenced material: peripheral blood. The CDR3 nucleotides read TGTGCCAGTAGTATCTCGACAGCGAACACCGGGGAGCTGTTTTTT. Translated: CASSISTANTGELFF.